This T cell receptor beta chain was sequenced in a study of blood T cells in healthy people across ages. The sample holds a few counts of this clonotype. Its antigen is not identified. Study results and caveats: Observed TCR beta diversity showed a strong correlation with the percentage of naive T cells as measured by flow cytometry. More naive CD4+ cells and higher diversity were found in long-lived than in aged donors. As age increased, TCR beta diversity per million T cells fell in a roughly linear fashion.

Trimming left V 5 bases short and J 3 bases short, with 17 bases between. This CDR3 is 15 amino acids long. A second PCR of 7 to 11 cycles used a sample-barcoded 5' primer and a J-beta primer mix. Carrying 12 random nucleotides, a template-switch adaptor labeled each individual cDNA molecule. TCRdb reprocessed the 5' RACE reads via MiXCR and lists one record per CDR3 protein. The data hold around 1.5 million distinct CDR3 sequences, with 55% to 75% observed a single time. The chain is built from TRBV12-3 or TRBV12-4 and TRBJ2-7; perhaps TRBD2 as D (6 bases). The clonotype comes from a man aged 18 to 35 in good health. Sequenced input: blood. This CDR3 is CASSAGGGRFYEQYF. The CDR3 region has the DNA TGTGCCAGCAGTGCTGGGGGAGGAAGATTCTACGAGCAGTACTTC.